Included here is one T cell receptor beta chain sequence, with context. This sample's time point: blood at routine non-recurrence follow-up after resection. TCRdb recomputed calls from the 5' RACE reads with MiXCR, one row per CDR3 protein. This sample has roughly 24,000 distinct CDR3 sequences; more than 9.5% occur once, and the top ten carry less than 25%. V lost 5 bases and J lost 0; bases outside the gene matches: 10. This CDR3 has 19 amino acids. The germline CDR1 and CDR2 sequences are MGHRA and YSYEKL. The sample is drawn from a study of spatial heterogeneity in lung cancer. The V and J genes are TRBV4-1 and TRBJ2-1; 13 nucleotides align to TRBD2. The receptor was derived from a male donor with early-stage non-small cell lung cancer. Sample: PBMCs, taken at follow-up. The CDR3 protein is CASSFTGLAGPSSYNEQFF. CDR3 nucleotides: TGCGCCAGCAGCTTTACGGGACTAGCGGGGCCCAGCTCCTACAATGAGCAGTTCTTC.